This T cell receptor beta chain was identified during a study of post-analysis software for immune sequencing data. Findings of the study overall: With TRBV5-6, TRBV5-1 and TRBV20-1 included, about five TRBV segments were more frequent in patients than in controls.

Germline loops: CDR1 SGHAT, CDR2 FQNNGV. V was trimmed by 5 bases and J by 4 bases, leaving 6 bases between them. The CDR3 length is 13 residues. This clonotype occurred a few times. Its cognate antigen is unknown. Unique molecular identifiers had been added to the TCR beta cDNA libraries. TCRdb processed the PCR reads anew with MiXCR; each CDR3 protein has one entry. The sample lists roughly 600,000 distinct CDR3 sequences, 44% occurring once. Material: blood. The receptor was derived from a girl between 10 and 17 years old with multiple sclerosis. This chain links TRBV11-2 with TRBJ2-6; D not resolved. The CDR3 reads CASSRVGANVLTF. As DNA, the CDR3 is TGTGCCAGCAGCCGAGTCGGGGCCAACGTCCTGACTTTC.